This T cell receptor beta chain came from a study of CD8+CD57+ T cells in acquired aplastic anemia. By flow cytometry, patients selected for sequencing had shown an expansion of CD8+CD57+ cells. This clonotype was detected a few times. TCR beta VDJ and CDR3 were profiled, and genomic DNA was the template. TCRdb redid the calling of the reads with MiXCR, one entry per CDR3 protein. The sample carries about 200,000 distinct CDR3 sequences, under 55% recorded once. The sequence was obtained from a human donor with aplastic anemia. Sequenced sample: sorted CD4+, CD8+, or CD8+CD57+ T cells (not recorded which) from PBMCs.

CDR3 amino acids: CASGRDRGSEQFF. CDR3 nucleotide sequence: TGTGCCAGCGGCCGGGACAGGGGATCGGAGCAGTTCTTC. The chain carries TRBV25-1 and TRBJ2-1; 10 bases map to TRBD1. The V gene end was trimmed by 8 bases and the J gene end by 10 bases; junction bases not matched to a gene: 8. CDR1 is MGHDK, CDR2 SYGVNS, per germline. The CDR3 extends over 13 amino acids.